Listed here is a single T cell receptor (beta chain). The data were obtained in a study of radiotherapy plus CTLA-4 blockade in lung cancer. Repertoires were generated with immunoSEQ multiplex PCR, while TCRdb's copy carries only in-frame clones and drops some. This sample has tens of thousands of clones; over 60% occur once, and the top ten carry about 2.7%. Trimming shortened V by 2 bases and J by 2 bases, and 10 bases separated the two germline ends. In germline, CDR1 is SGDLS, CDR2 YYNGEE. The length of the CDR3 is 14 residues. This chain links TRBV9 with TRBJ2-5; no firm D call. This specimen consisted of peripheral blood, obtained from a patient treated with radiotherapy plus ipilimumab. The receptor was derived from a human donor with non-small cell lung cancer whose response to radiotherapy plus ipilimumab could not be evaluated. The CDR3 coding sequence is TGTGCCAGCAGCGTTGGCGGCAGTCAAGAGACCCAGTACTTC. Translation: CASSVGGSQETQYF.